Here is one T cell receptor beta chain with its context. Its antigen remains unknown. Here immunoSEQ multiplex PCR was the method, and the copy in TCRdb shows in-frame clones only, minus some. The sample has approximately 35,000 clones; around 81% are singletons. The germline V gene encodes CDR1 SGHVS and CDR2 FQNEAQ. This CDR3 is built from 15 residues. With 1 base clipped from V and 7 bases from J, the junction kept 8 bases outside the gene matches. These data are taken from a study of Siglec-9 on CD8 T cells in melanoma. The study, taken as a whole, reports: In melanoma tumors, a Siglec-9-marked effector memory CD8+ subset reportedly appeared to accumulate.

Material: Siglec-9- CD8+ T cells sorted from blood. The source is a human donor in good health. The chain is built from TRBV7-8 and TRBJ2-5; 8 bases line up with TRBD1. CDR3 in amino acids: CASSLGLDRAATQYF. For the CDR3, the DNA is TGTGCCAGCAGCTTAGGACTGGACAGGGCGGCGACCCAGTACTTC.